The 5 T cell receptor beta chains given below trace back to one sample, sequenced in a study of regulatory T cells in long-lasting Graves disease. Combining iRepertoire HTBI primers with Arm-PCR of CDR3 regions, the authors built TCR beta libraries. TCRdb reprocessed the multiplex PCR reads with MiXCR, giving one entry per CDR3 protein. Of approximately 290,000 distinct CDR3 sequences in the sample, around 23% were seen once. Stated time point: persistent/refractory GD, antithyroid drugs over 5 years with positive TRAb. Extracted RNA from PBMCs served as the source of the TCR library. The sequences come from peripheral blood mononuclear cells (PBMCs), collected when the disease was refractory, from a patient treated with antithyroid drugs. Source of these receptors: a female donor with Graves disease.

This clonotype showed up many times. The chain joins TRBV28 to TRBJ1-3, with no clear D. The CDR3 runs to 15 residues. Between the trimmed V and J ends, which lost 5 bases and 2 bases, there was a span of 13 bases. The germline V gene has CDR1 MDHEN and CDR2 SYDVKM. The chain's CDR3 is CASSPRFWPGNTIYF. For the CDR3, the DNA is TGTGCCAGCAGTCCCCGGTTCTGGCCTGGAAACACCATATATTTT.

This chain joins TRBV28 and TRBJ2-7; tentatively, D is TRBD1 (6 bases). The CDR3 runs 12 residues. Germline CDR1 is MDHEN and CDR2 is SYDVKM. The ends were cut back, 6 bases at V and 7 bases at J, with 13 bases in the middle. The CDR3 region is CASRSTGWEQYF. The CDR3 coding sequence is TGTGCCAGCAGATCCACAGGGTGGGAGCAGTACTTC.

This clonotype was counted between two and nine times. The V gene is TRBV30, the J gene TRBJ1-3, with unresolved D. Per the germline V gene, CDR1 is GTSNPN and CDR2 is SVGIG (reference sequence). The CDR3 is 11 amino acids. With 4 bases removed from V and 4 bases from J, the gap between germline ends came to 5 bases. The CDR3 DNA reads TGTGCCTGGATGAGCGGAAACACCATATATTTT. Protein product: CAWMSGNTIYF.

The chain employs TRBV9 and TRBJ2-2; 7 bases fit TRBD2. Germline values: CDR1 SGDLS, CDR2 YYNGEE. J lost 3 bases, V lost 3 bases, and 8 bases had no gene match. The CDR3 is 16 amino acids. In DNA form, the CDR3 reads TGTGCCAGCAGCGCACAGCTAGCGGAGGACACCGGGGAGCTGTTTTTT. Amino acids: CASSAQLAEDTGELFF.

This chain joins TRBV6-1 and TRBJ2-7; D is unclear. Trimming stripped 7 bases from V and 7 bases from J, with 11 bases between. CDR3 length: 11 residues. Germline V gene sequence: CDR1 MNHNS, CDR2 SASEGT. CDR3: CASTGLGEQYF. CDR3 bases: TGTGCCAGCACCGGCCTGGGGGAGCAGTACTTC.